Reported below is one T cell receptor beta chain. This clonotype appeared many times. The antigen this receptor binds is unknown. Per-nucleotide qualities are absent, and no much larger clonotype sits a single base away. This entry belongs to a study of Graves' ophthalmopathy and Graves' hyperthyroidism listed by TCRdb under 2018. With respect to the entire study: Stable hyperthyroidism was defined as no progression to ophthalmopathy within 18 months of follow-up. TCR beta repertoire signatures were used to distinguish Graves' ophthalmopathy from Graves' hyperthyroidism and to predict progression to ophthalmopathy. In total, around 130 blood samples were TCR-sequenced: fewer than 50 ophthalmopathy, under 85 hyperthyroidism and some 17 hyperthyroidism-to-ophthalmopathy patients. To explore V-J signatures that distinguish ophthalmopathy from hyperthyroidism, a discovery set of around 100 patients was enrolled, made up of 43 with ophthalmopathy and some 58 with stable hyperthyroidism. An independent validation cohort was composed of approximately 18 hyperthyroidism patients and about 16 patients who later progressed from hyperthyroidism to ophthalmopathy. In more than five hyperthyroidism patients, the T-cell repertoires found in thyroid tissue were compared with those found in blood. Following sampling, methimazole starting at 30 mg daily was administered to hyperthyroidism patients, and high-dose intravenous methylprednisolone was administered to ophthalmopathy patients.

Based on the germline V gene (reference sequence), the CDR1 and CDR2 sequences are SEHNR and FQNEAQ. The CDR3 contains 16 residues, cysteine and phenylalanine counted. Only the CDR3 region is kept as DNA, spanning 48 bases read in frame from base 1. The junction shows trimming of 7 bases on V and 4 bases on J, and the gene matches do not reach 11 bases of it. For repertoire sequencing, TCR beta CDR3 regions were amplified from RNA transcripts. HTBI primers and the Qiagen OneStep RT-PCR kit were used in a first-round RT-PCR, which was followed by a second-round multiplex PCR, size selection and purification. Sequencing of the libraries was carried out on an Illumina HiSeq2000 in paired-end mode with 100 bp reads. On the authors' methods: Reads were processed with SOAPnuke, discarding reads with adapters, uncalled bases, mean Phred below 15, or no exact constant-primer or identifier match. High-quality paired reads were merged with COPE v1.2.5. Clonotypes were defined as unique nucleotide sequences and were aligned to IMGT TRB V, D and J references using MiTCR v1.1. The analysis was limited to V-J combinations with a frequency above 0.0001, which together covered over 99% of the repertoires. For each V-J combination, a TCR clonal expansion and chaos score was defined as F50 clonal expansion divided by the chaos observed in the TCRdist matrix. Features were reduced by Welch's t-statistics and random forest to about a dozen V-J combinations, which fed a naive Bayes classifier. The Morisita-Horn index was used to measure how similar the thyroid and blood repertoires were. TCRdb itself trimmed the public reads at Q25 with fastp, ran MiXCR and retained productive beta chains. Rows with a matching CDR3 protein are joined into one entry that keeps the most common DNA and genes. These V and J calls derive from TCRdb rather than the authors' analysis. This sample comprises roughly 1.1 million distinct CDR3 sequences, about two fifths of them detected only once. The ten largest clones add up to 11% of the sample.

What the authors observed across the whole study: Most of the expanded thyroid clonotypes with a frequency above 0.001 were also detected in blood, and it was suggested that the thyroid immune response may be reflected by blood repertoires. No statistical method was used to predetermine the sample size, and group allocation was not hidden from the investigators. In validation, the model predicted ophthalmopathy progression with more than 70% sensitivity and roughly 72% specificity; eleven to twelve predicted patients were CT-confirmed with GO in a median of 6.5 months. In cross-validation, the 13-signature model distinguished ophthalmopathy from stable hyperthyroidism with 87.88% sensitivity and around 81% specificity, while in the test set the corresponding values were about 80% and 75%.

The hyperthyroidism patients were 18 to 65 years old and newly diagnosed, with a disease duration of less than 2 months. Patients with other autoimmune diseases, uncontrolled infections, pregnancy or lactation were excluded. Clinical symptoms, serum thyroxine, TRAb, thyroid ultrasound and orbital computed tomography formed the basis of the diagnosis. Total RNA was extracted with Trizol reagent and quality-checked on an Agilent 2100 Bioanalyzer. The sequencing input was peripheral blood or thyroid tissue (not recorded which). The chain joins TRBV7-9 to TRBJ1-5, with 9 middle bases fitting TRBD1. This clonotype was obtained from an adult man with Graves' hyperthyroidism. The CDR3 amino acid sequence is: CASTDGTGQVNQPQHF. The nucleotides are TGTGCCAGCACCGATGGGACAGGGCAAGTTAATCAGCCCCAGCATTTT.